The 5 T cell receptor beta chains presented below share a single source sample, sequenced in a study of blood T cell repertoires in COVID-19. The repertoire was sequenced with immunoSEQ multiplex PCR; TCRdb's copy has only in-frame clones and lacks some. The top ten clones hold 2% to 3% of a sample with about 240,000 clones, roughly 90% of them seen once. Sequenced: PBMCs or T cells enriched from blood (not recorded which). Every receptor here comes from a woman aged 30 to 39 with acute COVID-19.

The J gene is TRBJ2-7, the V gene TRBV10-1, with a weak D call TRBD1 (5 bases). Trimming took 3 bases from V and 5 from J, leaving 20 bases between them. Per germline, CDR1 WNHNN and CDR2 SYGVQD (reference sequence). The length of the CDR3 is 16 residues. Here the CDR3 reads CASSDFVDSVINEQYF. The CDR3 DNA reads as TGCGCCAGCAGTGACTTTGTCGACAGTGTTATTAACGAGCAGTACTTC.

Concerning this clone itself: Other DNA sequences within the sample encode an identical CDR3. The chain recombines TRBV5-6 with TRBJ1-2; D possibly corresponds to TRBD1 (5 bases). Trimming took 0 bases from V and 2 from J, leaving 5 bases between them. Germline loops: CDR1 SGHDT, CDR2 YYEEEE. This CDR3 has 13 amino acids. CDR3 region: CASSLGQNYGYTF. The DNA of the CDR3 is TGTGCCAGCAGCTTGGGACAGAACTATGGCTACACCTTC.

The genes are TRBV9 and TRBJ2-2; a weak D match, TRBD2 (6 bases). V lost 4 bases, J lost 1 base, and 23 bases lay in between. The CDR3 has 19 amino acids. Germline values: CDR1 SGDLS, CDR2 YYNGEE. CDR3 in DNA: TGTGCCAGCAGCCCCCATGGATCGCTCGAGCGGGTGAACACCGGGGAGCTGTTTTTT. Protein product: CASSPHGSLERVNTGELFF. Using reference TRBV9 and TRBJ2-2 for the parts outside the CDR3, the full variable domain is DSGVTQTPKHLITATGQRVTLRCSPRSGDLSVYWYQQSLDQGLQFLIQYYNGEERAKGNILERFSAQQFPDLHSELNLSSLELGDSALYFCASSPHGSLERVNTGELFFGEGSRLTVL.

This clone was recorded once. The DNA for the CDR3 is TGTGCCAGCAGTTTGGGGACAGATGATACGCAGTATTTT. Protein sequence: CASSLGTDDTQYF. This rearrangement joins TRBV12-3 or TRBV12-4 to TRBJ2-3; 7 positions match TRBD1. J was trimmed by 6 bases and V by 3 bases; bases with no gene match: 3. CDR3 length: 13 residues.

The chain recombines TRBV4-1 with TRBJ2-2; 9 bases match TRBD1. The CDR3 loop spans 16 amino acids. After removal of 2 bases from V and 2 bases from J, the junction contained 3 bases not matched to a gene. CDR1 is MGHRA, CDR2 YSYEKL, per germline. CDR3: CASSQYTGGNTGELFF. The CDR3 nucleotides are TGCGCCAGCAGCCAATATACAGGGGGCAACACCGGGGAGCTGTTTTTT.